The next 6 T cell receptor beta chains were all read from a single sample in a study of cytomegalovirus exposure and HLA in healthy donors. 60 Vbeta and 13 Jbeta primers were used in PCR. Data came from immunoSEQ multiplex PCR; TCRdb stores just in-frame clones and leaves some out. The sample includes about 190,000 clones, around three quarters of them seen just once. The sequencing input was PBMCs. The receptors were sampled from a woman under 30 in good health and CMV-seronegative.

The V gene is TRBV19, the J gene TRBJ1-1; possible D gene TRBD1, 5 bases. The CDR3 contains 14 residues. Trimming left V 7 bases short and J 4 bases short, with 16 bases between. Per germline, CDR1 LNHDA and CDR2 SQIVND (reference sequence). CDR3 amino acids: CASTPVGGFTEAFF. The CDR3, as DNA: TGTGCCAGTACCCCGGTGGGGGGGTTCACTGAAGCTTTCTTT.

This chain joins TRBV6-5 and TRBJ2-5; TRBD2 aligns across 8 bases. V lost 6 bases and J lost 1; bases outside the gene matches: 7. CDR1 and CDR2 (germline): MNHEY, SVGAGI. This CDR3 has 15 residues. CDR3 amino acids: CASRTGLGGQETQYF. CDR3 DNA: TGTGCCAGCAGAACGGGACTAGGGGGCCAAGAGACCCAGTACTTC.

The chain joins TRBV7-9 to TRBJ2-7; a possible D gene is TRBD2 (5 bases). Trimming took 6 bases from V and 4 from J, leaving 16 bases between them. There are 14 residues in the CDR3. CDR1 and CDR2 (germline): SEHNR, FQNEAQ (reference sequence). CDR3 loop: CASSLEGTTYEQYF. DNA of the CDR3: TGTGCCAGCAGTCTAGAGGGCACGACTTACGAGCAGTACTTC.

The table lists this clone with a few counts. The genes are TRBV5-1 and TRBJ2-1; D remains unclear. The V end lost 1 base, the J end lost 7 bases, and 9 bases lay between the germline ends. The CDR3 contains 13 residues. Germline CDR1 reads SGHRS; CDR2 reads YFSETQ. The chain's CDR3 is CASSLISGNEQFF. The CDR3 bases are TGCGCCAGCAGCTTGATATCGGGTAATGAGCAGTTCTTC.

The chain joins TRBV27 to TRBJ2-1; D is ambiguous. Looked up from germline, CDR1 is MNHEY and CDR2 is SMNVEV (reference sequence). CDR3 size: 11 residues. The V and J ends lost 6 bases and 8 bases respectively, with 8 bases between them. DNA for the CDR3: TGTGCCAGCAGCTCCGCGTATGAGCAGTTCTTC. Translated, it gives CASSSAYEQFF.

The chain combines TRBV6-5 with TRBJ1-1; D may be TRBD1 (6 bases). Germline CDR1 MNHEY, CDR2 SVGAGI. This CDR3 contains 13 residues. The V gene lost 3 bases and the J gene lost 4 bases, with 9 bases spanning the gap. The chain's CDR3 is CASSYQGSTEAFF. Written as DNA, the CDR3 is TGTGCCAGCAGTTATCAGGGGAGCACTGAAGCTTTCTTT.